Sequencing of this TCR beta chain was carried out in a study of vaccination and CD4 T cells after COVID-19 (dated by TCRdb to about 2022). Regarding the research as a whole: Convalescent patients had a positive SARS-CoV-2 result on nasal swab PCR, and of these patients, several had mild disease and one had severe disease. Six males and four females were included in the convalescent cohort, with two Hispanic individuals, seven Caucasians, two Asians and one multiracial person represented. Participants received two doses of either the Pfizer-BioNTech BNT162b2 vaccine (n=8) or the Moderna mRNA-1273 vaccine (n=2). Post-COVID blood samples from convalescent patients were collected a median of roughly 100 days after diagnosis, with a range of about 30 to 170 days. The time from the second vaccine dose to post-vaccine blood sampling had a median of roughly 70 days and ranged from about 14 to 241 days. The cultures were stimulated with overlapping spike peptide pools from SARS-CoV-2 and from the common cold coronaviruses HCoV-NL63, HCoV-OC43 and HCoV-229E. Control cultures received a CEFX viral epitope pool as the positive control, an HIV-1 Nef peptide pool as the negative control, or no peptide. In 10 COVID-19 convalescent patients and a few infection-naive healthy vaccine recipients, the spike-specific CD4+ TCR repertoire before mRNA vaccination was compared with the repertoire after mRNA vaccination. Points the paper makes about the study in general: The median number of SARS-CoV-2-reactive clonotypes rose from 20 to 25 after infection to roughly 38 after vaccination, but the change was not significant. In convalescent patients, a median around 85% of post-vaccine SARS-CoV-2-reactive clones were detected only after vaccination, and vaccine-specific priming was suggested by this finding. Of the vaccine-specific clones in convalescent patients, 304 of 307, or nearly all, reacted only to SARS-CoV-2 spike and did not cross-react with common cold coronaviruses. The study included relatively few convalescent patients and did not analyze early timepoints after natural infection.

The sample's treatment or condition label, in plain terms: approximately 11-day PBMC culture with coronavirus spike peptide pools or control peptides (ViraFEST assay). The ViraFEST assay, used in the study, expanded antigen-specific T cells with peptide pools and then identified the expanded clonotypes through TCR sequencing. The convalescent patients' positive SARS-CoV-2 PCR tests were from March to December 2020, which was before the Alpha, Beta and Delta variants emerged in the United States. PBMCs were cultured at approximately 2 million per well in IMDM supplemented with roughly 5% human AB serum and approximately 10 IU/ml IL-2, with about 10 ug/ml peptide pools added. Half of the culture medium was replaced with fresh IL-2-containing medium on days 3 and 7. After around 11 days of culture, CD4+ T cells were isolated by negative selection using the EasySep CD4+ T cell isolation kit. Ficoll-Paque Plus gradient centrifugation was used to isolate PBMCs from whole blood, and the isolated PBMCs were then either used fresh or cryopreserved at -140C. Culture conditions were generally each tested in triplicate wells.

Receptors were amplified or captured by PCR. DNA from cultured CD4+ T cells was subjected to TCR sequencing with the Oncomine TCR Beta short-read assay at the Johns Hopkins FTIC core. Genomic DNA was extracted from the cultured CD4+ T cells with the QIAamp micro DNA kit. Oncomine TCR Beta libraries from cultured CD4+ T cells were pooled with unique dual indexes and sequenced on an Illumina iSeq 100. Turning to the authors' computational methods: Non-productive sequences were filtered out, and CDR3s that did not start with C, did not end with F or W, or were shorter than 7 amino acids were discarded. Antigen-specific clonotypes were identified with the MANAFEST web application by comparing peptide-stimulated wells with reference and other culture wells. To be called positive, a clone needed an FDR below 0.05, an odds ratio above 5, and a productive frequency above 0.1% in at least two of three replicate wells. Clonotypes that were significantly expanded in both SARS-CoV-2 spike wells and at least one common cold coronavirus spike condition were defined as cross-reactive. CDR3 homology was assessed with Levenshtein distances (stringdist) and unrooted phylogenetic trees (ape) in R version 3.6.1. In-frame beta chains were kept once TCRdb had trimmed the public reads at Q25 with fastp and called clones with MiXCR. For every CDR3 protein sequence, its rows merge into one entry that carries the most common genes and DNA. TCRdb's processing, not the authors', yielded these V and J calls. Present in this sample are approximately 13,000 distinct CDR3 sequences, approximately 40% of which were seen just once. 10% of the sample goes to the ten largest clones.

A word on this clonotype: Its antigen target is currently unknown. Per-nucleotide qualities are absent, and no much larger clonotype sits a single base away.

V is shortened by 3 bases, J by 3 bases, and the region joining them spans 8 bases. The cysteine opens and the phenylalanine closes a CDR3 of 13 amino acids. Only the CDR3 portion is preserved as DNA: 39 bases, with reading frame beginning at the first base. The source of this sequence is a human donor who had recovered from COVID-19. The chain uses TRBV12-3 or TRBV12-4 and TRBJ1-2; the D region possibly corresponds to TRBD1 (5 bases align). The specimen was CD4+ T cells from blood, cultured in vitro. The nucleotide sequence is given as TGTGCCAGCAGTTTTGGGGGGGACTATGGCTACACCTTC. Its translation reads: CASSFGGDYGYTF.